This T cell receptor (beta chain) was captured in a study of blood T cell repertoires in COVID-19. Study as a whole: From the United States, Italy and Spain came samples of acute and convalescent COVID-19. Sources were T cells, B-cell-depleted T cells, or PBMCs; the material itself was cDNA or gDNA.

Germline V CDR1 and CDR2: SGHTA, FQGNSA. Trimming removed 0 bases at V and 10 bases at J, with 10 bases between. The length of the CDR3 is 13 residues. Only in-frame clones appear in the TCRdb table, and some are missing; sequencing was by immunoSEQ multiplex PCR. The table includes 150,000 to 200,000 clones, roughly 81% detected once. Patients from Seattle were sampled longitudinally, starting during active infection. The clonotype was recovered from a woman aged 45-60 years with COVID-19, enrolled during active disease. The chain recombines TRBV7-2 with TRBJ2-1; D not resolved. The sample taken for sequencing was peripheral blood. In DNA form, the CDR3 reads TGTGCCAGCAGCTTAGCAGGTAACAGAGAGCAGTTCTTC. Its protein is CASSLAGNREQFF.